One and the same sample provided the 28 T cell receptor beta chains below, sequenced in a study of blood T cell repertoires in COVID-19 (dated by TCRdb to the early 2020s). To prepare the library, the immunoSEQ multiplex PCR assay was applied. In its TCRdb copy, this immuneACCESS table keeps in-frame sequences only and misses some clones. Where compared with another copy, unresolved V genes explain less than half of these, and the others have no known cause. In all, the sample holds some 70,000 clones, and roughly 91% of those were seen once. Less than 0.55% of the sample is taken by the ten largest. The sample taken for sequencing was peripheral blood. These TCRs come from a man aged 45-60 years with COVID-19, enrolled during active disease.

The rearrangement joins TRBV6-1 to TRBJ1-2; D is ambiguous. Germline lookup yields CDR1 MNHNS and CDR2 SASEGT. This CDR3 is 16 amino acids long. V lost 4 bases and J 1 base, leaving 16 bases between the germline ends. The CDR3 region has the DNA TGTGCCAGCAGTGGACAATATTACGGGGTTAACTATGGCTACACCTTC. Translating it yields CASSGQYYGVNYGYTF.

This clone was found a few times. CDR3: CASSRTSGLGQYF. The CDR3 region has the DNA TGTGCCAGCAGCCGGACTAGCGGATTAGGGCAGTACTTC. The chain uses TRBV3-1 (or the pseudogene TRBV3-2) and TRBJ2-7; 10 bases match TRBD2. V lost 4 bases and J lost 9; bases outside the gene matches: 6. This CDR3 is built from 13 residues. Germline lookup yields CDR1 LGHDT and CDR2 YNNKEL (reference sequence).

The rearrangement links TRBV19 to TRBJ1-1; D uncertain. The V gene's germline CDR1 is LNHDA and CDR2 SQIVND (reference sequence). V was cut by 3 bases and J by 8 bases, with 7 bases left in between. The CDR3 loop spans 11 amino acids. CDR3 sequence (DNA): TGTGCCAGTAGTATCTCGGGGGAAGCTTTCTTT. Its protein product is CASSISGEAFF.

The chain employs TRBV7-9 and TRBJ2-7, with D tentatively TRBD2 (5 bases). Germline values: CDR1 SEHNR, CDR2 FQNEAQ (reference sequence). The CDR3 loop spans 12 amino acids. The V end lost 5 bases, the J end lost 5 bases, and 10 bases lay between the germline ends. CDR3 residues: CASSHGEHEQYF. The CDR3 nucleotides read TGTGCCAGCAGCCATGGGGAGCACGAGCAGTACTTC.

The V gene is TRBV30, the J gene TRBJ2-1; D call uncertain. Trimming took off 6 bases at V and 0 bases at J, with 12 bases between the two ends. Germline V gives CDR1 GTSNPN, CDR2 SVGIG (reference sequence). The CDR3 is 14 amino acids. The CDR3 DNA reads as TGTGCCTGTGACTCACCAAGCTCCTACAATGAGCAGTTCTTC. Translated, it gives CACDSPSSYNEQFF.

The J gene is TRBJ1-2, the V gene TRBV27; 10 bases line up with TRBD1. The length of the CDR3 is 13 residues. From germline, CDR1 is MNHEY and CDR2 SMNVEV (reference sequence). The ends lost 5 bases at V and 8 bases at J; junction bases unmatched: 5. The CDR3 is CASSQGTGAGYTF. CDR3 DNA sequence: TGTGCCAGCAGTCAGGGGACAGGGGCGGGCTACACCTTC.

V gene TRBV2 combines with J gene TRBJ2-7, with 8 bases that match TRBD2. This CDR3 is built from 14 residues. After removal of 2 bases from V and 6 bases from J, the junction contained 6 bases not matched to a gene. Germline V gene sequence: CDR1 SNHLY, CDR2 FYNNEI. CDR3 in amino acids: CASSEMGTRGEQYF. CDR3 nucleotide sequence: TGTGCCAGCAGTGAAATGGGGACTAGGGGCGAGCAGTACTTC.

V is TRBV14 and J is TRBJ2-1; the match to TRBD2 covers 9 bases. This CDR3 comprises 18 residues. The germline CDR1 and CDR2 sequences are SGHDN and FVKESK. J gave up 7 bases and V 2 bases, and 15 bases lay outside the gene matches. The CDR3 sequence is CASSQPQQPSGDPNEQFF. DNA for the CDR3: TGTGCCAGCAGCCAACCCCAACAGCCTAGCGGGGACCCAAATGAGCAGTTCTTC.

This clone was seen a single time. DNA of the CDR3: TGTGCCTGGAGTGTGGGACTAGCGGGTCACAATGAGCAGTTCTTC. This gives the protein CAWSVGLAGHNEQFF. The rearrangement uses TRBV30 and TRBJ2-1; 12 bases are a match to TRBD2. Trimming at V came to 0 bases and at J to 5 bases, leaving 2 bases not matched to a gene. This CDR3 contains 15 residues. In germline, CDR1 is GTSNPN, CDR2 SVGIG (reference sequence).

V and J are TRBV3-1 (or the pseudogene TRBV3-2) and TRBJ2-3, with D maybe TRBD2 (6 bases). This CDR3 contains 16 residues. Trimming took off 4 bases at V and 5 bases at J, with 19 bases between the two ends. The germline V gene has CDR1 LGHDT and CDR2 YNNKEL (reference sequence). CDR3 sequence (DNA): TGTGCCAGCAGCCCCCTGTGGGGGGAGAGAAGAGATACGCAGTATTTT. It specifies CASSPLWGERRDTQYF.

This clone was seen once. This sequence joins TRBV28 and TRBJ1-2; TRBD1 might be the D (6 bases). V lost 10 bases and J lost 4, with 13 bases in between. The length of the CDR3 is 12 residues. Germline V gives CDR1 MDHEN, CDR2 SYDVKM. The CDR3 nucleotides read TGTGCCACCCTGGACAGAGGCTATGGCTACACCTTC. Amino acid sequence: CATLDRGYGYTF.

The chain carries TRBV5-1 and TRBJ2-1; tentative D call: TRBD2 (6 bases). The germline gives CDR1 SGHRS, CDR2 YFSETQ. The ends were cut back, 2 bases at V and 0 bases at J, with 12 bases in the middle. This CDR3 region has 16 residues. The CDR3 region has the DNA TGCGCCAGCAGCTTCGTTTTTAGCGGCTCCTACAATGAGCAGTTCTTC. Translating gives CASSFVFSGSYNEQFF.

The chain carries TRBV6-6 and TRBJ1-3; TRBD1 might be the D (5 bases). Trimming pared 6 bases from V and 6 bases from J, leaving 9 bases between. Germline values: CDR1 MNHNY, CDR2 SVGAGI (reference sequence). This CDR3 has 12 amino acids. The CDR3 reads CASSQGQNTIYF. The CDR3 region has the DNA TGTGCCAGCAGCCAGGGCCAAAACACCATATATTTT.

This clone was recorded only once. V gene TRBV5-1 combines with J gene TRBJ1-2; the D gene is possibly TRBD1 (6 bases). CDR3 size: 12 residues. In germline, CDR1 is SGHRS, CDR2 YFSETQ. The V end lost 4 bases, the J end lost 5 bases, and 9 bases lay between the germline ends. The CDR3 region is CASSPDSYGYTF. In DNA, the CDR3 is TGCGCCAGCAGCCCGGACAGTTATGGCTACACCTTC.

This chain joins TRBV7-2 and TRBJ2-6, with unresolved D. Trimming stripped 5 bases from V and 0 bases from J, with 8 bases between. Per germline, CDR1 SGHTA and CDR2 FQGNSA. The CDR3 loop spans 15 amino acids. The CDR3 sequence is CASSTGGSGANVLTF. CDR3 nucleotide sequence: TGTGCCAGCAGCACTGGTGGCTCTGGGGCCAACGTCCTGACTTTC.

The V and J genes are TRBV2 and TRBJ2-1; 9 bases line up with TRBD1. Germline assignment: CDR1 SNHLY and CDR2 FYNNEI. V trimming: 4 bases; J trimming: 4 bases; junction bases outside the gene matches: 5. The CDR3 is 15 amino acids. CDR3 sequence (DNA): TGTGCCAGCAGTGGCCGGGACAGGGTATACAATGAGCAGTTCTTC. Protein: CASSGRDRVYNEQFF.

The genes are TRBV6-2 or TRBV6-3 and TRBJ2-3; 7 bases agree with TRBD2. The V gene end was trimmed by 2 bases and the J gene end by 2 bases; junction bases not matched to a gene: 1. The CDR3 extends over 14 amino acids. Germline-derived CDR1 and CDR2 are MNHEY and SVGEGT. The CDR3 reads CASSYGRATDTQYF. The DNA of the CDR3 is TGTGCCAGCAGTTACGGGAGGGCCACAGATACGCAGTATTTT.

The V call is TRBV7-9, the J call TRBJ2-7, with D perhaps matching TRBD2 (6 bases). V lost 1 base and J 2 bases, leaving 15 bases between the germline ends. The CDR3 covers 16 residues. Germline V gene lookup returns CDR1 SEHNR and CDR2 FQNEAQ (reference sequence). CDR3 bases: TGTGCCAGCAGCTTAGGTCGGTCCGGGAGAACCTACGAGCAGTACTTC. Translation: CASSLGRSGRTYEQYF.

This rearrangement joins TRBV9 to TRBJ2-7; 7 bases line up with TRBD1. Germline assignment: CDR1 SGDLS and CDR2 YYNGEE. This CDR3 region has 14 residues. Germline trimming cut 3 bases from V and 1 base from J; bases unmatched to any gene: 4. CDR3 loop: CASSARQGSYEQYF. CDR3 coding DNA: TGTGCCAGCAGCGCCCGACAGGGTTCCTACGAGCAGTACTTC.

The rearrangement links TRBV21-1 to TRBJ2-7; the listed D gene, TRBD2, was not tested against the DNA. TRBV21-1 is tagged as a pseudogene. CDR3 length equals 14 residues. This chain's CDR3 is CASIPSPPRREQYF. CDR3 DNA sequence: TGTGCCAGCATCCCTTCTCCGCCGCGGCGCGAGCAGTACTTC.

Comment on this clone: One junction end disagrees with the germline gene, perhaps due to a read error. This rearrangement joins TRBV27 to TRBJ2-3; the D gene is possibly TRBD2 (6 bases). The CDR3 extends over 16 amino acids. CDR1 MNHEY and CDR2 SMNVEV come from the germline V gene (reference sequence). The CDR3: CASGLLSAGYTDTQYF. The CDR3 region has the DNA TGTGCCAGCGGTTTACTGTCTGCGGGGTACACAGATACGCAGTATTTT.

This clone was counted between two and nine times. J is TRBJ2-7 and V is TRBV28, with 8 bases matching TRBD2. V gave up 7 bases and J gave up 2 bases; unmatched junction bases: 7. Germline lookup yields CDR1 MDHEN and CDR2 SYDVKM. The CDR3 has 14 amino acids. The chain's CDR3 is CASNLSGTTYEQYF. The CDR3 DNA sequence: TGTGCCAGCAACCTTAGCGGGACAACCTACGAGCAGTACTTC.

V usage is TRBV3-1 (or the pseudogene TRBV3-2) and J usage is TRBJ2-7; 7 positions match TRBD2. CDR3 length: 16 residues. Germline V CDR1 and CDR2: LGHDT, YNNKEL (reference sequence). V shed 4 bases and J 7 bases; nucleotides not matched to a gene: 16. CDR3 DNA sequence: TGTGCCAGCAGCCCCCAATTGGTAGCGGGTATGGGGGAGCAGTACTTC. Translated: CASSPQLVAGMGEQYF.

The genes are TRBV4-1 and TRBJ2-7, with 7 bases fitting TRBD2. Germline V gene sequence: CDR1 MGHRA, CDR2 YSYEKL. The CDR3 runs 19 residues. Trimming removed 1 base from V and 1 base from J; junction bases left unmatched: 16. CDR3 DNA sequence: TGCGCCAGCAGCCAAGCAGGTCGAGGAAGCGGGACCTTGTCCTACGAGCAGTACTTC. Its protein is CASSQAGRGSGTLSYEQYF.

V usage is TRBV6-2 or TRBV6-3 and J usage is TRBJ2-1, with unresolved D. Germline lookup yields CDR1 MNHEY and CDR2 SVGEGT. The CDR3 is made up of 15 amino acids. V lost 3 bases and J lost 7, with 16 bases in between. The CDR3 bases are TGTGCCAGCAGTTATTTGGTCAAGGTACTAAATGAGCAGTTCTTC. It yields the protein CASSYLVKVLNEQFF.

The CDR3 DNA reads as TGTGCCAGCAGCTTAGTGAGGAACACCGGGGAGCTGTTTTTT. Amino acid sequence: CASSLVRNTGELFF. V and J are TRBV7-2 and TRBJ2-2; D not resolved. This CDR3 has 14 residues. Germline-derived CDR1 and CDR2 are SGHTA and FQGNSA. The V end was cut by 1 base, the J end by 1 base, with 4 bases between. The full variable domain, its missing parts supplied by reference TRBV7-2 and TRBJ2-2, is GAGVSQSPSNKVTEKGKDVELRCDPISGHTALYWYRQSLGQGLEFLIYFQGNSAPDKSGLPSDRFSAERTGGSVSTLTIQRTQQEDSAVYLCASSLVRNTGELFFGEGSRLTVL.

This chain joins TRBV11-1 and TRBJ2-7; TRBD2 might be the D (6 bases). From germline, CDR1 is SGHAT and CDR2 FQDESV (reference sequence). Trimming removed 0 bases from V and 3 bases from J, with 15 bases in between. The CDR3 has 16 amino acids. The CDR3 sequence is CASSLAGREIFYEQYF. In DNA form, the CDR3 reads TGTGCCAGCAGCTTAGCGGGTCGGGAGATTTTCTACGAGCAGTACTTC.

The chain recombines TRBV5-6 with TRBJ1-5; 7 nucleotides agree with TRBD1. The germline V gene encodes CDR1 SGHDT and CDR2 YYEEEE. The CDR3 extends over 15 amino acids. V shed 2 bases and J 7 bases; nucleotides not matched to a gene: 9. CDR3 sequence reads: CASSFYRGVGQPQHF. The CDR3 region has the DNA TGTGCCAGCAGCTTCTACAGGGGTGTGGGGCAGCCCCAGCATTTT.